This TCR beta chain is drawn from a study of long-term antiretroviral therapy in people with HIV. Study context: Collection of the earliest samples took place about a decade ahead of the 2015 immediate-ART recommendation.

This clone was seen just once. Its antigen is not identified. Study conclusions and caveats: Controls exceeded HIV repertoires in CDR3 length range. The study collected no data on ART adherence, viral resistance or therapy changes.

Germline V gene data show CDR1 as SGDLS and CDR2 as YYNGEE. CDR3 length: 14 amino acids. V gave up 3 bases and J gave up 2 bases, with 9 bases separating them. Samples were assayed with immunoSEQ v3.0 at survey level. TCRdb's table, derived via immunoSEQ multiplex PCR, lists solely in-frame clones and lacks some. Of 35,000 to 40,000 clones listed, 94% are singletons. The clonotype comes from a woman between 50 and 59 years old with HIV. The chain has TRBV9 and TRBJ1-5; tentatively, D is TRBD1 (5 bases). Here the sequenced sample was unsorted PBMCs, taken 4.1 years after starting antiretroviral therapy. The CDR3 DNA is TGTGCCAGCAGCGATGGACAAGGCAATCAGCCCCAGCATTTT. Its protein product is CASSDGQGNQPQHF. The full variable domain, in which reference TRBV9 and TRBJ1-5 provide the parts outside the CDR3, is DSGVTQTPKHLITATGQRVTLRCSPRSGDLSVYWYQQSLDQGLQFLIQYYNGEERAKGNILERFSAQQFPDLHSELNLSSLELGDSALYFCASSDGQGNQPQHFGDGTRLSIL.